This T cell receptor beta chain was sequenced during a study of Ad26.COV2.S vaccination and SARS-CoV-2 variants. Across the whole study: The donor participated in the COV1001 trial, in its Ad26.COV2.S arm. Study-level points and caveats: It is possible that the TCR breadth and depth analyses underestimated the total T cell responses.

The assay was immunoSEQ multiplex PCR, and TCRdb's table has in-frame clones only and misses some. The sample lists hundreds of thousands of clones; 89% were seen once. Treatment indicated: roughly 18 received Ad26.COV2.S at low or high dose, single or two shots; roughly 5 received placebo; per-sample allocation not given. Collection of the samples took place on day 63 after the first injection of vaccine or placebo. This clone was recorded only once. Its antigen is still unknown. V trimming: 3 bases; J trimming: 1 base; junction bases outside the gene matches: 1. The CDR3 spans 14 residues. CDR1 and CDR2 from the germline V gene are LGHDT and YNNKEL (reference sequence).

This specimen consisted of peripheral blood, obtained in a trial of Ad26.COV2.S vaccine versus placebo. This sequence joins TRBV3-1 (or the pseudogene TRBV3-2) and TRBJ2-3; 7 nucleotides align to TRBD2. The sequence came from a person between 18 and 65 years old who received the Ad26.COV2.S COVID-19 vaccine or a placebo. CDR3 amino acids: CASSQSGGTDTQYF. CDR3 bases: TGTGCCAGCAGCCAGAGCGGGGGCACAGATACGCAGTATTTT.